These 27 T cell receptor beta chains share one sample of origin, sequenced in a study of somatic mutations in cytotoxic T cells in rheumatoid arthritis. TCRdb's copy holds only in-frame clones and misses some; the assay was immunoSEQ multiplex PCR. The table lists approximately 21,000 clones, roughly 80% of them singletons, with roughly 3.8% in the top ten. The sequenced material came from CD8+ T cells sorted from blood. The source is an adult with rheumatoid arthritis.

V is TRBV27 and J is TRBJ2-7, with D possibly matching TRBD1 (6 bases). CDR1 MNHEY and CDR2 SMNVEV come from the germline V gene (reference sequence). This CDR3 region has 17 residues. The V and J ends lost 5 bases and 3 bases respectively, with 23 bases between them. This chain's CDR3 is CASSHKPGHYTDYEQYF. The CDR3 nucleotides read TGTGCCAGCAGTCATAAACCGGGACACTACACTGACTACGAGCAGTACTTC.

V gene TRBV10-3 combines with J gene TRBJ2-7; 12 bases map to TRBD1. Germline V gene sequence: CDR1 ENHRY, CDR2 SYGVKD. With 11 bases clipped from V and 7 bases from J, the junction kept 12 bases outside the gene matches. This CDR3 spans 14 amino acids. The CDR3 spells CAAASGQGAYEQYF. The DNA for the CDR3 is TGTGCCGCCGCTTCGGGACAGGGGGCGTATGAGCAGTACTTC.

The chain recombines TRBV6-5 with TRBJ1-4, with TRBD1 as a possible D gene (6 bases). V was pared by 2 bases and J by 7 bases, with 11 bases between. This CDR3 region has 14 residues. The V gene's germline CDR1 is MNHEY and CDR2 SVGAGI. DNA of the CDR3: TGTGCCAGCAGTTACCTACAGGGCGGTGAAAAACTGTTTTTT. Encoded protein: CASSYLQGGEKLFF.

In DNA form, the CDR3 reads TGTGCCAGTAGTTTACTGAGGACAGGGCTTTACAATGAGCAGTTCTTC. Protein: CASSLLRTGLYNEQFF. V gene TRBV19 combines with J gene TRBJ2-1, with 8 bases that match TRBD1. The CDR3 length is 16 residues. Losses at the gene ends were 5 bases for V and 4 bases for J; bases not matched to a gene: 10. Germline CDR1 is LNHDA and CDR2 is SQIVND (reference sequence).

The chain has TRBV7-9 and TRBJ2-7; 7 bases are shared with TRBD1. CDR1 is SEHNR and CDR2 is FQNEAQ in the germline V gene (reference sequence). The CDR3 has 15 amino acids. V lost 4 bases, J lost 4 bases, and 10 bases stayed unmatched. The CDR3 reads CASSSPATGVYEQYF. Written as DNA, the CDR3 is TGTGCCAGCAGCTCCCCGGCTACAGGGGTTTACGAGCAGTACTTC. Together with reference TRBV7-9 and TRBJ2-7, the CDR3 gives the full variable domain: DTGVSQNPRHKITKRGQNVTFRCDPISEHNRLYWYRQTLGQGPEFLTYFQNEAQLEKSRLLSDRFSAERPKGSFSTLEIQRTEQGDSAMYLCASSSPATGVYEQYFGPGTRLTVT.

CDR3 residues: CASSLGGDKAFF. For the CDR3, the DNA is TGTGCCAGCAGCTTAGGTGGGGATAAAGCTTTCTTT. The rearrangement uses TRBV7-9 and TRBJ1-1; no clear D gene. In germline, CDR1 is SEHNR, CDR2 FQNEAQ (reference sequence). The CDR3 runs to 12 residues. Between the trimmed V and J ends, which lost 1 base and 9 bases, there was a span of 9 bases.

The gene calls are TRBV7-2 and TRBJ1-4; D is perhaps TRBD1 (6 bases). The CDR3 contains 12 residues. Trimming stripped 3 bases from V and 13 bases from J, with 12 bases between. CDR1 and CDR2 from the germline V gene are SGHTA and FQGNSA. The CDR3 here is CASSFPTGALFF. The CDR3 bases are TGTGCCAGCAGCTTCCCGACGGGGGCACTGTTTTTT.

This chain connects TRBV5-4 to TRBJ1-2, with D unclear. Trimming stripped 3 bases from V and 7 bases from J, with 13 bases between. CDR1 SGHNT and CDR2 YYREEE come from the germline V gene (reference sequence). The CDR3 has 13 residues. CDR3 in DNA: TGTGCCAGCAGCTCGAAGGTGGATGTTGGCTACACCTTC. Its protein is CASSSKVDVGYTF.

The chain uses TRBV19 and TRBJ1-5; D is ambiguous. Germline V CDR1 and CDR2: LNHDA, SQIVND (reference sequence). Trimming took off 3 bases at V and 0 bases at J, with 9 bases between the two ends. There are 15 residues in the CDR3. CDR3 bases: TGTGCCAGTAGTATCTATGGATATAGCAATCAGCCCCAGCATTTT. Translation: CASSIYGYSNQPQHF.

The chain carries TRBV28 and TRBJ2-7; 11 nucleotides align to TRBD1. The CDR3 sequence is 16 residues long. V lost 4 bases, J lost 5 bases, and 10 bases stayed unmatched. CDR1 is MDHEN and CDR2 is SYDVKM in the germline V gene. CDR3 region: CASSSYGTGGRDEQYF. The CDR3 DNA reads as TGTGCCAGCAGTTCATATGGGACAGGGGGGCGAGACGAGCAGTACTTC.

This rearrangement joins TRBV25-1 to TRBJ2-7; D is undetermined. This CDR3 contains 12 residues. V lost 3 bases and J lost 8, with 11 bases in between. Germline V gene sequence: CDR1 MGHDK, CDR2 SYGVNS. Here the CDR3 reads CASSDKGQQQYF. As DNA, the CDR3 is TGTGCCAGCAGTGATAAGGGCCAGCAGCAGTACTTC.

This chain connects TRBV27 to TRBJ2-3, with D unclear. Trimming took 6 bases from V and 2 from J, leaving 12 bases between them. The CDR3 has 14 amino acids. The germline CDR1 and CDR2 sequences are MNHEY and SMNVEV (reference sequence). The CDR3 loop reads CASRQVILTDTQYF. In DNA form, the CDR3 reads TGTGCCAGCAGGCAGGTCATCCTCACAGATACGCAGTATTTT.

This clone has just one count. The J gene is TRBJ1-6, the V gene TRBV4-2; D unclear. The CDR3 has 15 amino acids. Germline lookup yields CDR1 LGHNA and CDR2 YNFKEQ. Trimming took 0 bases from V and 7 from J, leaving 10 bases between them. DNA of the CDR3: TGTGCCAGCAGCCAAGATGGGCAGGCGAATTCACCCCTCCACTTT. Translating it yields CASSQDGQANSPLHF.

V and J are TRBV12-2 and TRBJ1-5. TRBV12-2 is a documented pseudogene. CDR3 length: 17 amino acids. CDR3 DNA sequence: TGTGCAAGTCGCTGTACAAACCTAAGGGATAGCAATCAGCCCCAGCATTTT. Its translation: CASRCTNLRDSNQPQHF.

J is TRBJ1-1 and V is TRBV11-1; the match to TRBD1 covers 8 bases. Germline V lookup: CDR1 SGHAT, CDR2 FQDESV (reference sequence). V lost 1 base to trimming and J lost 1 base; unmatched junction nucleotides: 8. CDR3 length: 17 amino acids. CDR3 sequence (DNA): TGTGCCAGCAGCTTAGAGGACAGGGCAAGGACGAACACTGAAGCTTTCTTT. Protein product: CASSLEDRARTNTEAFF.

The V call is TRBV9, the J call TRBJ1-5; the D gene is possibly TRBD1 (5 bases). Germline V gives CDR1 SGDLS, CDR2 YYNGEE. The CDR3 loop spans 16 amino acids. V was pared by 0 bases and J by 5 bases, with 15 bases between. CDR3 nucleotide sequence: TGTGCCAGCAGCGTAGGGGCAGGGCAAGGGGATCAGCCCCAGCATTTT. This gives the protein CASSVGAGQGDQPQHF. The full variable domain, its missing parts supplied by reference TRBV9 and TRBJ1-5, is DSGVTQTPKHLITATGQRVTLRCSPRSGDLSVYWYQQSLDQGLQFLIQYYNGEERAKGNILERFSAQQFPDLHSELNLSSLELGDSALYFCASSVGAGQGDQPQHFGDGTRLSIL.

The gene calls are TRBV5-1 and TRBJ2-7; D perhaps matches TRBD2 (5 bases). Between the trimmed V and J ends, which lost 4 bases and 5 bases, there was a span of 13 bases. The V gene's germline CDR1 is SGHRS and CDR2 YFSETQ. This CDR3 has 13 amino acids. The DNA for the CDR3 is TGCGCCAGCAGCCACGGGGTTATCGACGAGCAGTACTTC. Translating it yields CASSHGVIDEQYF.

The V call is TRBV5-6, the J call TRBJ2-5; a possible D gene is TRBD1 (5 bases). The assigned J gene may be wrong: the sequence end matches TRBJ2-7 better. CDR1 is SGHDT, CDR2 YYEEEE, per germline. The CDR3 is 14 amino acids. CDR3 sequence (DNA): TGTGCCAGCAGCTCTGGACGACAGTTATACGAGCAGTACTTC. This codes for CASSSGRQLYEQYF.

The V call is TRBV4-3, the J call TRBJ1-2; 8 bases match TRBD1. J was trimmed by 3 bases and V by 0 bases; bases with no gene match: 9. Germline CDR1 LGHNA, CDR2 YSLEER. This CDR3 region has 17 residues. CDR3 bases: TGCGCCAGCAGCCAAGATGGAGTAGGACAGGGTGACTATGGCTACACCTTC. It codes for CASSQDGVGQGDYGYTF.

The chain couples TRBV4-2 to TRBJ2-1; TRBD2 matches 13 bases. The CDR3 has 16 residues. Trimming removed 3 bases from V and 8 bases from J; junction bases left unmatched: 7. From germline, CDR1 is LGHNA and CDR2 YNFKEQ. CDR3 nucleotides: TGTGCCAGCAGCCAGCAACTAGCGGGGGGGCCCTATGAGCAGTTCTTC. It specifies CASSQQLAGGPYEQFF.

This chain connects TRBV6-1 to TRBJ2-7, with 7 bases identical to TRBD1. J lost 5 bases, V lost 4 bases, and 11 bases had no gene match. The length of the CDR3 is 15 residues. Looked up from germline, CDR1 is MNHNS and CDR2 is SASEGT. The CDR3, as DNA: TGTGCCAGCAGTGCTCCGGGACAGCCGGTTAACGAGCAGTACTTC. Protein sequence: CASSAPGQPVNEQYF.

The chain couples TRBV5-4 to TRBJ2-5, with 11 positions matching TRBD2. The V gene's germline CDR1 is SGHNT and CDR2 YYREEE (reference sequence). The CDR3 runs to 17 residues. Unmatched junction bases numbered 10, after V lost 5 bases and J lost 1 base. Here the CDR3 reads CASSSSGGLTRQETQYF. CDR3 DNA: TGTGCCAGCAGTTCTAGCGGGGGGCTTACACGCCAAGAGACCCAGTACTTC.

This clone has only one observation. The chain employs TRBV10-3 and TRBJ1-1; D is undetermined. V dropped 3 bases and J dropped 0 bases, with 8 bases sitting between them. This CDR3 region has 14 residues. CDR1 is ENHRY and CDR2 is SYGVKD in the germline V gene. The CDR3 DNA follows: TGTGCCATCAGTGACAACAGACTGAACACTGAAGCTTTCTTT. It is translated as CAISDNRLNTEAFF.

CDR3 in DNA: TGTGCCAGCAGTTTACTCGGGAGCACAGATACGCAGTATTTT. It codes for CASSLLGSTDTQYF. V usage is TRBV27 and J usage is TRBJ2-3, with D unresolved. This CDR3 is built from 14 residues. Per germline, CDR1 MNHEY and CDR2 SMNVEV (reference sequence). Trimming took off 2 bases at V and 0 bases at J, with 6 bases between the two ends.

The rearrangement joins TRBV10-3 to TRBJ2-2; TRBD2 matches at 13 bases. Germline V CDR1 and CDR2: ENHRY, SYGVKD. Germline trimming cut 10 bases from V and 2 bases from J; bases unmatched to any gene: 4. This CDR3 is 15 amino acids long. In DNA, the CDR3 is TGTGCCACCGGACTAGCGGGGGTTAACACCGGGGAGCTGTTTTTT. Translated: CATGLAGVNTGELFF.

The chain carries TRBV15 and TRBJ1-6; the D is unclear. The ends were cut back, 4 bases at V and 7 bases at J, with 14 bases in the middle. The CDR3 is made up of 15 amino acids. The germline V gene has CDR1 LNHNV and CDR2 YYDKDF (reference sequence). CDR3 amino acids: CATSTTDGTNSPLHF. The CDR3 DNA follows: TGTGCCACCAGCACCACGGACGGAACCAATTCACCCCTCCACTTT.

The chain carries TRBV4-3 and TRBJ2-7; D is perhaps TRBD2 (7 bases). Looked up from germline, CDR1 is LGHNA and CDR2 is YSLEER. Trimming took off 3 bases at V and 4 bases at J, with 16 bases between the two ends. The CDR3 length is 15 residues. DNA for the CDR3: TGCGCCAGCAGCCAGGTTGGGGGGGGCACGTACGAGCAGTACTTC. Residues: CASSQVGGGTYEQYF.